What follows describes a single T cell receptor (beta chain). The sample comes from a study of blood T cell repertoires in COVID-19. The overall study: Researchers got acute and convalescent COVID-19 samples from the United States, Italy and Spain. The cDNA or gDNA used as material had been derived from T cells, B-cell-depleted T cells, or PBMCs.

As handled by the study authors: Reference gene primer amplification yielded estimated nucleated cell counts. The method was immunoSEQ multiplex PCR; TCRdb's version includes in-frame clones alone and lacks a portion of them. Clone size and the V and J calls come from that table; the DNA yielded D and trimming. Seen here are 130,000 or so clones, 80% to 90% observed once, and the top ten hold more than 2%. Sequences were obtained from peripheral blood. The clonotype comes from a woman in her forties or fifties with acute or convalescent COVID-19.

The CDR3 DNA reads as TGTGCCAGCAGTTTATTTAGCGGGAGAACGAGTGAGCAGTTCTTC. As protein: CASSLFSGRTSEQFF. The V call is TRBV27, the J call TRBJ2-1, with 9 bases matching TRBD2. This CDR3 has 15 amino acids. The germline gives CDR1 MNHEY, CDR2 SMNVEV (reference sequence). Unmatched junction bases numbered 7, after V lost 1 base and J lost 9 bases.